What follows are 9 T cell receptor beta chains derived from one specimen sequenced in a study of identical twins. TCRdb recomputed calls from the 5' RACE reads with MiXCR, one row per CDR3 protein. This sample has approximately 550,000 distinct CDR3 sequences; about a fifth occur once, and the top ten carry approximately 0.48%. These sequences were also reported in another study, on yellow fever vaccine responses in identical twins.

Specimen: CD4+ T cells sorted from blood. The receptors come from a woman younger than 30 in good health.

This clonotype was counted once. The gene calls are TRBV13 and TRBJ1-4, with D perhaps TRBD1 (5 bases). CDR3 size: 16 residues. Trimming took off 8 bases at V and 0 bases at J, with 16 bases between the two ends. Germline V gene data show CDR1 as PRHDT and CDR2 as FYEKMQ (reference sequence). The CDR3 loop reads CASGPGDGTTNEKLFF. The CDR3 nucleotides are TGTGCCAGCGGCCCCGGGGACGGAACAACTAATGAAAAACTGTTTTTT. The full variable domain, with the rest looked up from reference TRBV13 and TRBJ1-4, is AAGVIQSPRHLIKEKRETATLKCYPIPRHDTVYWYQQGPGQDPQFLISFYEKMQSDKGSIPDRFSAQQFSDYHSELNMSSLELGDSALYFCASGPGDGTTNEKLFFGSGTQLSVL.

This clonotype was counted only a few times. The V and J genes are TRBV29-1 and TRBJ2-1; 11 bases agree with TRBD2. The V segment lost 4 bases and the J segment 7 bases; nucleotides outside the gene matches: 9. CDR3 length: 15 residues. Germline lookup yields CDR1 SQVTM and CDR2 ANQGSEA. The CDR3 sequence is CSVGVTSGRRNEQFF. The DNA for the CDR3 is TGCAGCGTTGGAGTAACTAGCGGGAGAAGGAATGAGCAGTTCTTC.

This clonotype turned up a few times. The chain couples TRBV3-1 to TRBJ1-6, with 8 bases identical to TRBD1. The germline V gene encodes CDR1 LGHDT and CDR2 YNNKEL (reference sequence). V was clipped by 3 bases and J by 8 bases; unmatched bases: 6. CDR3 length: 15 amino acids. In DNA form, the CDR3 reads TGTGCCAGCAGCCAGAGACAGGGGTTTTATTCACCCCTCCACTTT. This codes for CASSQRQGFYSPLHF.

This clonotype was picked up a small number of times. CDR3 sequence reads: CASSTGTPREKLFF. CDR3 bases: TGTGCCAGCAGCACGGGGACTCCCAGGGAAAAACTGTTTTTT. The rearrangement links TRBV7-6 to TRBJ1-4, with D perhaps matching TRBD1 (5 bases). The V gene lost 5 bases and the J gene lost 8 bases, with 15 bases spanning the gap. Germline CDR1 is SGHVS and CDR2 is FNYEAQ. The CDR3 is 14 residues long.

CDR3 residues: CASSLVRRGGTDTQYF. In DNA form, the CDR3 reads TGTGCCAGCAGCTTAGTTCGGCGGGGGGGCACAGATACGCAGTATTTT. V gene TRBV7-2 combines with J gene TRBJ2-3; TRBD2 agrees at 8 bases. Germline V gene sequence: CDR1 SGHTA, CDR2 FQGNSA. V was pared by 1 base and J by 1 base, with 4 bases of the junction left unmatched. The CDR3 spans 16 residues.

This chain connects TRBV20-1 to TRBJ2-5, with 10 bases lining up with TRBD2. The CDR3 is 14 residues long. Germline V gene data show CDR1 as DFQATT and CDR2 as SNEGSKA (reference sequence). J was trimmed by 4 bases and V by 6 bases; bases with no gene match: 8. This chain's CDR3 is CSAGVAGGGETQYF. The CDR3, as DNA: TGCAGTGCCGGGGTAGCGGGGGGCGGAGAGACCCAGTACTTC.

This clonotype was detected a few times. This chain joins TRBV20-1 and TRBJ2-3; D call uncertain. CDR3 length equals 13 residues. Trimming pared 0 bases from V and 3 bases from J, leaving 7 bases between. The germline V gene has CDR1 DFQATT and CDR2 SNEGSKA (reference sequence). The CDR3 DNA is TGCAGTGCTAGAGACTATCCGACAGATACGCAGTATTTT. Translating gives CSARDYPTDTQYF.

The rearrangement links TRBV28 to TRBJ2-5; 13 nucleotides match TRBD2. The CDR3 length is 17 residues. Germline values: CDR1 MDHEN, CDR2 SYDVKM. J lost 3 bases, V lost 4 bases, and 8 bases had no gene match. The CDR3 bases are TGTGCCAGCAGTTCCGCCGGGACTAGCGGGGCTAAAGAGACCCAGTACTTC. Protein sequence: CASSSAGTSGAKETQYF.

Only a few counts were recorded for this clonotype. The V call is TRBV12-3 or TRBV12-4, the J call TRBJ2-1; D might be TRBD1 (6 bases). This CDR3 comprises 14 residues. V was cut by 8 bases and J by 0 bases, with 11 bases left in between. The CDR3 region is CASQQGSSYNEQFF. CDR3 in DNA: TGTGCCAGCCAACAGGGCAGCTCCTACAATGAGCAGTTCTTC.